This TCR beta chain was captured in a study of blood T cell repertoires in COVID-19. Overall study context: Samples taken during acute and convalescent COVID-19 were collected in the United States, Italy and Spain.

The Seattle patients joined while their infection was active and were tracked longitudinally afterward. This clone has only one observation. The length of the CDR3 is 15 residues. Per the germline V gene, CDR1 is SQVTM and CDR2 is ANQGSEA. Germline trimming cut 6 bases from V and 7 bases from J; bases unmatched to any gene: 15. Some clones are missing from TCRdb's copy, which holds only in-frame ones; the method was immunoSEQ multiplex PCR. The sample shows more than 250,000 clones, 70% to 90% of them seen only once. V usage is TRBV29-1 and J usage is TRBJ2-1; 7 bases fit TRBD2. Sequenced: peripheral blood. This TCR was recovered from a woman between 50 and 59 years old with COVID-19, enrolled during active disease. The CDR3, as DNA: TGCAGCGTCCCCAATTGGGGTAGCGGGCTTAATGAGCAGTTCTTC. Its protein product is CSVPNWGSGLNEQFF.